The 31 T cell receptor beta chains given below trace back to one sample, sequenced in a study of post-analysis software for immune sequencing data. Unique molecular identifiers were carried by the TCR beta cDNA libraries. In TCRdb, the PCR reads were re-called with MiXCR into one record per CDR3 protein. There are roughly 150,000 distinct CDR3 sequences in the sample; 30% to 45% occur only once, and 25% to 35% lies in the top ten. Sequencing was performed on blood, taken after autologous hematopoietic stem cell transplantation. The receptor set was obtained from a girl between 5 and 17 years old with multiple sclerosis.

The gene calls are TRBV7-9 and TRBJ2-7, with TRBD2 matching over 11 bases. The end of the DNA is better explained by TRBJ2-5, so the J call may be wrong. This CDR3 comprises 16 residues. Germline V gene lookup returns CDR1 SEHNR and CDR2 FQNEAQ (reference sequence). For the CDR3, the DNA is TGTGCCAGCAGCTTATTAGCGGGAGGGCCGCGAGAGACCCAGTACTTC. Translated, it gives CASSLLAGGPRETQYF.

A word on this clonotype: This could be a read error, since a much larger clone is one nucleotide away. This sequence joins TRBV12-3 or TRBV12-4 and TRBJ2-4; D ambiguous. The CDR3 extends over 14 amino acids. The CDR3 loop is CANSLRDSTNIQYF. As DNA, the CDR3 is TGTGCCAACAGTTTACGAGACTCCACAAACATTCAGTACTTC.

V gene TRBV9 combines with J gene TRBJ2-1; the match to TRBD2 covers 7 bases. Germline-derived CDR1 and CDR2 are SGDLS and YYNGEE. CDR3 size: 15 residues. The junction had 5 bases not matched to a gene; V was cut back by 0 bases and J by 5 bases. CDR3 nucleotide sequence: TGTGCCAGCAGCGTAGGGGCTAGCGGTGACAATGAGCAGTTCTTC. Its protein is CASSVGASGDNEQFF. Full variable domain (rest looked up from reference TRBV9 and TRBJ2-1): DSGVTQTPKHLITATGQRVTLRCSPRSGDLSVYWYQQSLDQGLQFLIQYYNGEERAKGNILERFSAQQFPDLHSELNLSSLELGDSALYFCASSVGASGDNEQFFGPGTRLTVL.

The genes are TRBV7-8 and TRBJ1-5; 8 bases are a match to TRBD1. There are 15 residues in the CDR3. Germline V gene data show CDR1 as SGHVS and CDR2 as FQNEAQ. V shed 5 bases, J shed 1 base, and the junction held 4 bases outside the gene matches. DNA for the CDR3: TGTGCCAGCAGCCTCGACAGGGGCAGCAATCAGCCCCAGCATTTT. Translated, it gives CASSLDRGSNQPQHF.

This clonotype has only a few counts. This CDR3 reads CASLTSLGTDTQYF. DNA for the CDR3: TGTGCCAGCCTGACATCCTTGGGCACAGATACGCAGTATTTT. This rearrangement joins TRBV28 to TRBJ2-3; D is unclear. CDR1 is MDHEN and CDR2 is SYDVKM in the germline V gene. This CDR3 contains 14 residues. Trimming shortened V by 8 bases and J by 1 base, and 13 bases separated the two germline ends.

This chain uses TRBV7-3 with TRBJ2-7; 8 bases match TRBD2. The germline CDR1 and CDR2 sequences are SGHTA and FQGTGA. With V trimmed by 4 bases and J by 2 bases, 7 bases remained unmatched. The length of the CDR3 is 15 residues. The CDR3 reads CASSSGTRGAYEQYF. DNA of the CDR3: TGTGCCAGCAGCTCCGGGACTAGGGGGGCCTACGAGCAGTACTTC.

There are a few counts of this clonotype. The chain's CDR3 is CSARAVPASGWEQYF. The CDR3 nucleotides are TGCAGTGCTAGAGCAGTGCCGGCTAGCGGTTGGGAGCAGTACTTC. The rearrangement uses TRBV20-1 and TRBJ2-7, with 7 positions matching TRBD2. V lost 1 base and J lost 7; bases outside the gene matches: 13. This CDR3 spans 15 amino acids. Germline V gives CDR1 DFQATT, CDR2 SNEGSKA (reference sequence).

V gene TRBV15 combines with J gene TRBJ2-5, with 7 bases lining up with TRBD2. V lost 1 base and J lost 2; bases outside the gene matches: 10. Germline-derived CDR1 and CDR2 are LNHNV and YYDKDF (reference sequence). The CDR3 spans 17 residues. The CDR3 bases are TGTGCCACCAGCAGAGCGCCTTCGGCCGGGGGGCAAGAGACCCAGTACTTC. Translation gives CATSRAPSAGGQETQYF.

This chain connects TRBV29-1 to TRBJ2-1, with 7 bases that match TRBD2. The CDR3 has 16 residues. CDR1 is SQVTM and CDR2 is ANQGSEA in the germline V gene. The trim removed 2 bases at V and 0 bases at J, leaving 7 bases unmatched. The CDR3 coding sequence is TGCAGCGTTGAATCGCAGGGCGGGGGCTCCTACAATGAGCAGTTCTTC. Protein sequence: CSVESQGGGSYNEQFF.

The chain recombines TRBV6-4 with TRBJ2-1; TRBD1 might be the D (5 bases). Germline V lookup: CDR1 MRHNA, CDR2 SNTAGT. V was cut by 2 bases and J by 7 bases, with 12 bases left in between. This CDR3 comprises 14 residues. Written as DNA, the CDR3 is TGTGCCAGCAGTGACGGGGCTAGGGGAAATGAGCAGTTCTTC. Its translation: CASSDGARGNEQFF.

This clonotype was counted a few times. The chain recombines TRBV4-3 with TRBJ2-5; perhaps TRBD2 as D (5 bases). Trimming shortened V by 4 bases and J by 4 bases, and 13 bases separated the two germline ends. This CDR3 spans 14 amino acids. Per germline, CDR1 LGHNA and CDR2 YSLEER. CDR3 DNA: TGCGCCAGCAGCCCACAACTAGTATCAGAGACCCAGTACTTC. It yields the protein CASSPQLVSETQYF.

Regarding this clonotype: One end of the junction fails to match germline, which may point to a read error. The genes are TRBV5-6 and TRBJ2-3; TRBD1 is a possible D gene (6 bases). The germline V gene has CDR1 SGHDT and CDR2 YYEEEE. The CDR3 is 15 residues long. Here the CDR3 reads CAGSYGTGSPDTQYF. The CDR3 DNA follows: TGTGCCGGCAGCTATGGTACAGGGTCCCCGGATACGCAGTATTTT.

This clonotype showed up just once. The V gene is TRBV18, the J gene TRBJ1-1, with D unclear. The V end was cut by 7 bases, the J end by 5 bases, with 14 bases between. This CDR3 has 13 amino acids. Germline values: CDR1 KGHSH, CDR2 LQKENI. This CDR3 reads CASFGPSGTEAFF. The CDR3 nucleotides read TGTGCCAGCTTCGGGCCCTCGGGTACTGAAGCTTTCTTT.

The CDR3 sequence: CASSPGWAKETQYF. The CDR3, as DNA: TGTGCCAGCAGCCCAGGGTGGGCTAAAGAGACCCAGTACTTC. The J gene is TRBJ2-5, the V gene TRBV3-1, with a tentative D call TRBD1 (5 bases). Per germline, CDR1 LGHDT and CDR2 YNNKEL (reference sequence). The CDR3 is made up of 14 amino acids. Trimming removed 4 bases at V and 3 bases at J, with 12 bases between.

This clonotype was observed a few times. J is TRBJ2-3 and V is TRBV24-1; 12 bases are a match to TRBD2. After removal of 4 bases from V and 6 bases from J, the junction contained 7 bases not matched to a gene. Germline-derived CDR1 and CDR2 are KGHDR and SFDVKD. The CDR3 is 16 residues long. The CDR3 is CATSDHSGTSGDTQYF. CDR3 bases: TGTGCCACCAGTGACCACTCCGGGACTAGCGGGGATACGCAGTATTTT.

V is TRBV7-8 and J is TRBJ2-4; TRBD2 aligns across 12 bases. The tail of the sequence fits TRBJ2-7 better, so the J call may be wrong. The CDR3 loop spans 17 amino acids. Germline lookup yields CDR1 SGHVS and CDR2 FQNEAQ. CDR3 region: CASSTRTSGIGSYEQYF. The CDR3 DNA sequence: TGTGCCAGCAGCACCCGGACTAGCGGGATAGGCTCCTACGAGCAGTACTTC.

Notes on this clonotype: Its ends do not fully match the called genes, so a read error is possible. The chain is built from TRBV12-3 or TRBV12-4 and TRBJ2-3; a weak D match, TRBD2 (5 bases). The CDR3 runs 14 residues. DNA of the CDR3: TGTGCCAGCAGTCCTCCGGGGTCTGCAGATGCGCAGTATTTT. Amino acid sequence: CASSPPGSADAQYF.

The CDR3 DNA sequence: TGTGCCAGCAGTTGGGAGGGGAGTGAGCAGTTCTTC. It specifies CASSWEGSEQFF. The chain combines TRBV12-3 or TRBV12-4 with TRBJ2-1, with TRBD2 identical over 7 bases. V was clipped by 4 bases and J by 9 bases; unmatched bases: 3. CDR3 length: 12 residues.

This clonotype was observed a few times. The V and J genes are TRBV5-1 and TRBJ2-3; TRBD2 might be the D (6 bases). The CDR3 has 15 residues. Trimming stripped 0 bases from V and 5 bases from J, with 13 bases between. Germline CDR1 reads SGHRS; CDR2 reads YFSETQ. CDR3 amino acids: CASSLERAGVDTQYF. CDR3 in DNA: TGCGCCAGCAGCTTGGAGCGGGCTGGGGTAGATACGCAGTATTTT.

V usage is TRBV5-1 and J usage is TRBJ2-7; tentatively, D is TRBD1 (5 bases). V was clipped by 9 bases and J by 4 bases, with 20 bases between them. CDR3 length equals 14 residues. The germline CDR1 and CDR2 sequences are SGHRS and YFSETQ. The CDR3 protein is CANRLSRPPYEQYF. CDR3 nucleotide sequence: TGCGCCAACAGGTTGTCGAGACCCCCTTACGAGCAGTACTTC.

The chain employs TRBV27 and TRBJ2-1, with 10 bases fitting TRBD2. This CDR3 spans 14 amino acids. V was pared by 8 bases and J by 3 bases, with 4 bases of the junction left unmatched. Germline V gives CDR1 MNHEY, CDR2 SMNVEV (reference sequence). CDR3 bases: TGTGCCAGCCGTACTAGCGGGATCTACAATGAGCAGTTCTTC. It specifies CASRTSGIYNEQFF.

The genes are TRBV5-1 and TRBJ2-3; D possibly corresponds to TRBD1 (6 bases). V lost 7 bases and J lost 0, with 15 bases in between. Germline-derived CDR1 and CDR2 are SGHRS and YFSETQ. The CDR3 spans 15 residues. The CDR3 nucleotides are TGCGCCAGCGGCGAGGGGGTGGGGAGCACAGATACGCAGTATTTT. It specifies CASGEGVGSTDTQYF.

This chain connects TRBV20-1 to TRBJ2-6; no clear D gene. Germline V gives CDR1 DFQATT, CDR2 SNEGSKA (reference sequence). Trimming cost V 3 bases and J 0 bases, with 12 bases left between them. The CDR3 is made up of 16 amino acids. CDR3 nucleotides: TGCAGTGCTAGGTGGGCAGGTGGCTCTGGGGCCAACGTCCTGACTTTC. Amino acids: CSARWAGGSGANVLTF.

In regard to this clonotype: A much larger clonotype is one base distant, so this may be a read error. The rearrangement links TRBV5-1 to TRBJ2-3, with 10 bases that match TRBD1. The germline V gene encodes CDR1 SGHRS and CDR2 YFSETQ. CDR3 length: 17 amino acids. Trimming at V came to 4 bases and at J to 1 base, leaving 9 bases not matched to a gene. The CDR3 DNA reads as TGCGCCAGCAGCACTTACGGGACAGGGGAAGGCACAGATACGCAGTATTTT. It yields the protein CASSTYGTGEGTDTQYF.

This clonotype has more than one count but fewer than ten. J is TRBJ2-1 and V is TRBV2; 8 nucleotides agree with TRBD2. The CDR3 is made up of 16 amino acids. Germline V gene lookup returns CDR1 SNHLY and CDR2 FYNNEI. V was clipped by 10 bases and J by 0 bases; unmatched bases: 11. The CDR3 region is CATPGGEGSSYNEQFF. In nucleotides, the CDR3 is TGTGCCACGCCCGGGGGGGAGGGAAGCTCCTACAATGAGCAGTTCTTC.

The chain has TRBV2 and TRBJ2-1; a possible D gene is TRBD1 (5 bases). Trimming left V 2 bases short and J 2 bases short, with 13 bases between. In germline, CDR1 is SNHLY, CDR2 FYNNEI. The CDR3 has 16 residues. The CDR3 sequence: CASSESAGRPYNEQFF. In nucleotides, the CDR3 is TGTGCCAGCAGTGAATCAGCAGGGCGCCCCTACAATGAGCAGTTCTTC.

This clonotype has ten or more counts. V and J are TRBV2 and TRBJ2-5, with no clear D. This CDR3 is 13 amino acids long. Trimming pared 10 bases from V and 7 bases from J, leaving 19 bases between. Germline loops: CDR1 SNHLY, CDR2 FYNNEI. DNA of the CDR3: TGTGCCACAAAAGGACGGTTAACTGGGACCCAGTACTTC. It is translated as CATKGRLTGTQYF.

DNA for the CDR3: TGCAGTGCTAGAGGCGGACTAGCGGGAATCTACAATGAGCAGTTCTTC. It translates to CSARGGLAGIYNEQFF. The gene calls are TRBV20-1 and TRBJ2-1; 12 nucleotides agree with TRBD2. This CDR3 is built from 16 residues. V lost 1 base and J lost 3; bases outside the gene matches: 4. CDR1 and CDR2 from the germline V gene are DFQATT and SNEGSKA (reference sequence).

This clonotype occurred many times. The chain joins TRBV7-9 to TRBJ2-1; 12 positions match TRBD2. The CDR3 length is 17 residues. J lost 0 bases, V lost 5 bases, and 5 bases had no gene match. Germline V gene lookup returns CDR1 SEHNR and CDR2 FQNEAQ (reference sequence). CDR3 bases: TGTGCCAGCAGCCCGCCGACTAGCGGGAGCTCCTACAATGAGCAGTTCTTC. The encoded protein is CASSPPTSGSSYNEQFF. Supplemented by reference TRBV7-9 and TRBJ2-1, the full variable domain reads DTGVSQNPRHKITKRGQNVTFRCDPISEHNRLYWYRQTLGQGPEFLTYFQNEAQLEKSRLLSDRFSAERPKGSFSTLEIQRTEQGDSAMYLCASSPPTSGSSYNEQFFGPGTRLTVL.

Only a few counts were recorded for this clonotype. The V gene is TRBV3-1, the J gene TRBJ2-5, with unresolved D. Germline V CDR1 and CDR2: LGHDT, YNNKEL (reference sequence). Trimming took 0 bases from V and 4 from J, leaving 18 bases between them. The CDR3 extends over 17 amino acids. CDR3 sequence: CASSQDTYGIGRETQYF. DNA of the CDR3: TGTGCCAGCAGCCAAGATACCTATGGGATAGGGCGAGAGACCCAGTACTTC.

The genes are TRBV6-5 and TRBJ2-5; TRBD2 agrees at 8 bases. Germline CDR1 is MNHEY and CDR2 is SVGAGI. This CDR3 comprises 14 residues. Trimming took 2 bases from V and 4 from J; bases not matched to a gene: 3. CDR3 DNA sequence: TGTGCCAGCAGTTACGCGGGAGGTGGAGAGACCCAGTACTTC. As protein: CASSYAGGGETQYF.